Reported below is one T cell receptor (beta chain). These data are taken from a study of T cell repertoires and HLA-DP antigens. Findings and caveats of the study: The CD4+ repertoire was not split into naive and memory. Total CD4+ responders were stimulated by HeLa antigen-presenting cells.

CD4+ cells expanded for around 15 days were restimulated roughly 25 h with allogeneic-DPB1 HeLa cells. Stimulation used HeLa cells expressing transduced HLA-DPA1/DPB1, HLA-DM, invariant chain and CD80. Negative selection yielded untouched CD4+ T cells of average about 98% purity. For cultured samples, the target was fewer than 70,000 T cell genomes at survey resolution. The table came from immunoSEQ multiplex PCR; TCRdb's copy has only in-frame clones and leaves some out. The table has almost 2,500 clones, about 71% seen once. The CDR3 runs to 15 residues. Losses at the gene ends were 7 bases for V and 5 bases for J; bases not matched to a gene: 9. Germline lookup yields CDR1 SGHVS and CDR2 FNYEAQ.

The J gene is TRBJ1-5, the V gene TRBV7-6; 9 nucleotides align to TRBD1. The source of this sequence is a man between 60 and 75 years old in good health and CMV-seronegative. Sequenced: CD137- CD4+ T cells from cultured PBMCs. DNA of the CDR3: TGTGCCAGCACCCCGGGGACAGGGTGGGATCAGCCCCAGCATTTT. Protein sequence: CASTPGTGWDQPQHF.